This TCR beta chain was found in a study of T cell responses to AZD1222 COVID-19 vaccine. For the study at large: Second doses that came at about 4 or about 12 weeks were put together. Regarding the study as a whole: Only a handful of AZD1222 recipients were seropositive at baseline. In a largely white British group with more females than males, clonal diversity was possibly underestimated.

In this sample, this clone turned up once. Antigen unknown. Produced via immunoSEQ multiplex PCR; TCRdb's table is partial and in-frame only. This sample has around 150,000 clones, with around four fifths found just once. The CDR3 has 15 residues. The ends were cut back, 10 bases at V and 0 bases at J, with 15 bases in the middle. Germline-derived CDR1 and CDR2 are KGHDR and SFDVKD. V and J are TRBV24-1 and TRBJ1-3; D unresolved. Sample: peripheral blood, taken on day 0 of AZD1222 vaccination. The sequence was collected from an adult in good health. CDR3 coding DNA: TGTGCCACGACTCGAGGACTCCACTCTGGAAACACCATATATTTT. This encodes CATTRGLHSGNTIYF.